The next 17 T cell receptor beta chains were all read from a single sample in a study of blood T cell repertoires in COVID-19. The data were produced by immunoSEQ multiplex PCR, yet TCRdb's version contains in-frame clones alone and is incomplete. The sample yields 20,000 or so clones, more than 70% seen once. The sequenced material came from PBMCs or T cells enriched from blood (not recorded which). These receptors were obtained from a woman in her thirties who had recovered from COVID-19.

The rearrangement joins TRBV6-4 to TRBJ1-2; 8 bases match TRBD1. V trimming: 5 bases; J trimming: 2 bases; junction bases outside the gene matches: 1. In germline, CDR1 is MRHNA, CDR2 SNTAGT. This CDR3 has 13 residues. The CDR3 DNA follows: TGTGCCAGCAGTCGGGACAGGAACTATGGCTACACCTTC. It specifies CASSRDRNYGYTF.

The J gene is TRBJ2-7, the V gene TRBV25-1; tentatively, D is TRBD2 (6 bases). CDR3 size: 14 residues. Germline V gives CDR1 MGHDK, CDR2 SYGVNS. The V end lost 8 bases, the J end lost 3 bases, and 17 bases lay between the germline ends. The CDR3 region is CASPPGVRRYEQYF. The CDR3 DNA is TGTGCCAGCCCGCCGGGGGTACGGCGCTACGAGCAGTACTTC.

The V gene is TRBV19, the J gene TRBJ1-5; 7 bases are shared with TRBD1. Germline CDR1 and CDR2: LNHDA and SQIVND (reference sequence). The CDR3 sequence is 13 residues long. The ends lost 9 bases at V and 4 bases at J; junction bases unmatched: 6. In nucleotides, the CDR3 is TGTGCCAGCGGGGGACAGATTAATCAGCCCCAGCATTTT. Translating gives CASGGQINQPQHF.

The chain recombines TRBV15 with TRBJ1-1; tentative D call: TRBD1 (5 bases). Between the trimmed V and J ends, which lost 1 base and 0 bases, there was a span of 9 bases. The CDR3 totals 15 residues. CDR1 is LNHNV, CDR2 YYDKDF, per germline (reference sequence). The CDR3 region has the DNA TGTGCCACCAGCAGAGGGTCAGGGATGAACACTGAAGCTTTCTTT. This encodes CATSRGSGMNTEAFF.

J is TRBJ1-5 and V is TRBV7-8; 12 bases match TRBD1. CDR3 size: 15 residues. Germline lookup yields CDR1 SGHVS and CDR2 FQNEAQ. V lost 5 bases to trimming and J lost 6 bases; unmatched junction nucleotides: 5. This CDR3 reads CASSRDRGLGQPQHF. In nucleotides, the CDR3 is TGTGCCAGCAGCCGGGACAGGGGGCTTGGTCAGCCCCAGCATTTT.

The chain is built from TRBV7-2 and TRBJ2-3; 10 positions match TRBD1. Germline-derived CDR1 and CDR2 are SGHTA and FQGNSA. Trimming at V came to 4 bases and at J to 3 bases, leaving 13 bases not matched to a gene. The CDR3 length is 18 residues. The CDR3 is CASSSPHVTGGATDTQYF. The CDR3 DNA sequence: TGTGCCAGCAGCTCTCCCCATGTGACAGGGGGCGCGACAGATACGCAGTATTTT.

V and J are TRBV6-5 and TRBJ1-6; 7 bases are a match to TRBD1. The CDR3 runs 14 residues. The germline gives CDR1 MNHEY, CDR2 SVGAGI. The V segment lost 2 bases and the J segment 7 bases; nucleotides outside the gene matches: 2. CDR3: CASSYGTENSPLHF. The CDR3 DNA reads TGTGCCAGCAGTTACGGGACAGAGAATTCACCCCTCCACTTT.

V gene TRBV10-2 combines with J gene TRBJ2-1; D gene uncertain. The ends were cut back, 7 bases at V and 7 bases at J, with 8 bases in the middle. CDR3 length: 11 amino acids. Germline V lookup: CDR1 WSHSY, CDR2 SAAADI. The CDR3 reads CASIGGNEQFF. The DNA of the CDR3 is TGCGCCAGCATCGGCGGTAATGAGCAGTTCTTC.

This chain joins TRBV4-2 and TRBJ1-1; 8 positions match TRBD1. Germline V lookup: CDR1 LGHNA, CDR2 YNFKEQ. J was trimmed by 2 bases and V by 3 bases; bases with no gene match: 5. The CDR3 loop spans 15 amino acids. CDR3 DNA: TGTGCCAGCAGCCACCGACAGGGGCTAAACACTGAAGCTTTCTTT. Translation: CASSHRQGLNTEAFF.

This chain links TRBV15 with TRBJ1-1, with TRBD1 matching 9 bases. Germline trimming cut 0 bases from V and 7 bases from J; bases unmatched to any gene: 6. The CDR3 covers 15 residues. Per the germline V gene, CDR1 is LNHNV and CDR2 is YYDKDF (reference sequence). The CDR3 protein is CATSRDLGTGNEAFF. The CDR3 nucleotides are TGTGCCACCAGCAGAGATTTGGGGACAGGGAATGAAGCTTTCTTT.

CDR3 nucleotides: TGTGCCAGCAGCTTGTACGCCGGGACTGAAGCTTTCTTT. Its translation is CASSLYAGTEAFF. The rearrangement joins TRBV5-4 to TRBJ1-1, with no clear D. Germline V gene data show CDR1 as SGHNT and CDR2 as YYREEE (reference sequence). The CDR3 has 13 amino acids. V was clipped by 1 base and J by 5 bases, with 9 bases between them.

The chain carries TRBV25-1 and TRBJ2-4, with TRBD1 identical over 8 bases. CDR1 and CDR2 (germline): MGHDK, SYGVNS. This CDR3 is 15 amino acids long. The ends lost 8 bases at V and 1 base at J; junction bases unmatched: 7. CDR3 bases: TGTGCCAGCTCTGCCGGGACAGGCGCCAAAAACATTCAGTACTTC. Its protein is CASSAGTGAKNIQYF.

The count of this clone is one. CDR3 coding DNA: TGTGCCAGCAGCCAAGATTTTCGGTCCTATGGCTACACCTTC. Amino acid sequence: CASSQDFRSYGYTF. This sequence joins TRBV3-1 (or the pseudogene TRBV3-2) and TRBJ1-2; no clear D gene. The V end lost 0 bases, the J end lost 4 bases, and 9 bases lay between the germline ends. The CDR3 loop spans 14 amino acids. The germline V gene has CDR1 LGHDT and CDR2 YNNKEL (reference sequence).

This sequence joins TRBV5-1 and TRBJ2-7, with D possibly TRBD1 on 6 matching bases. Germline values: CDR1 SGHRS, CDR2 YFSETQ. Trimming left V 5 bases short and J 7 bases short, with 13 bases between. The CDR3 sequence is 12 residues long. In nucleotides, the CDR3 is TGCGCCAGCAGAGTGGTAGGGGGAGAGCAGTACTTC. Its protein product is CASRVVGGEQYF.

The rearrangement links TRBV4-2 to TRBJ2-1; a possible D gene is TRBD2 (6 bases). The CDR3 consists of 15 residues. The V end was cut by 0 bases, the J end by 4 bases, with 10 bases between. Germline V CDR1 and CDR2: LGHNA, YNFKEQ. The CDR3 region is CASSQDLGGYNEQFF. As DNA, the CDR3 is TGTGCCAGCAGCCAAGATCTGGGGGGATACAATGAGCAGTTCTTC.

This clone was counted a single time. The chain is built from TRBV5-6 and TRBJ2-3; the match to TRBD2 covers 8 bases. This CDR3 is built from 17 residues. CDR1 is SGHDT and CDR2 is YYEEEE in the germline V gene. Unmatched junction bases numbered 6, after V lost 0 bases and J lost 0 bases. The CDR3 nucleotides read TGTGCCAGCAGCTTGGCCGGGATAGCGGGGAGCACAGATACGCAGTATTTT. This sequence encodes CASSLAGIAGSTDTQYF.

This clone was seen just once. V is TRBV19 and J is TRBJ2-1; D is perhaps TRBD2 (6 bases). V was pared by 11 bases and J by 9 bases, with 14 bases between. CDR1 and CDR2 (germline): LNHDA, SQIVND (reference sequence). The CDR3 length is 11 residues. This chain's CDR3 is CASRAGLEQFF. The CDR3 coding sequence is TGTGCCTCCAGGGCGGGACTTGAGCAGTTCTTC. The full variable domain, completed using reference TRBV19 and TRBJ2-1, is DGGITQSPKYLFRKEGQNVTLSCEQNLNHDAMYWYRQDPGQGLRLIYYSQIVNDFQKGDIAEGYSVSREKKESFPLTVTSAQKNPTAFYLCASRAGLEQFFGPGTRLTVL.